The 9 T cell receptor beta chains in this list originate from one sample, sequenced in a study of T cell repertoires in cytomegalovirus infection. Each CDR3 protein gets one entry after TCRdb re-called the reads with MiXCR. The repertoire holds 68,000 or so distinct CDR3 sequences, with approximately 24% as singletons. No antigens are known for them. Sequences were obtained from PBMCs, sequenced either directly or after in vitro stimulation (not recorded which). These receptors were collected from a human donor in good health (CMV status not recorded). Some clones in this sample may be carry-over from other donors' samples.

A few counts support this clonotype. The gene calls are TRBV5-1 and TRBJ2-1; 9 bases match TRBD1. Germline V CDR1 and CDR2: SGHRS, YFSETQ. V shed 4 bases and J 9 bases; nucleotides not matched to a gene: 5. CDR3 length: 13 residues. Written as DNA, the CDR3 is TGCGCCAGCAGCATGGGACAGGGAGGTGAGCAGTTCTTC. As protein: CASSMGQGGEQFF.

As DNA, the CDR3 is TGCAGCGTAGGCTCGACAGGGTCGGAGGAGACCCAGTACTTC. It is translated as CSVGSTGSEETQYF. The chain has TRBV29-1 and TRBJ2-5, with 7 positions matching TRBD1. The ends lost 6 bases at V and 5 bases at J; junction bases unmatched: 12. The CDR3 runs 14 residues. CDR1 SQVTM and CDR2 ANQGSEA come from the germline V gene.

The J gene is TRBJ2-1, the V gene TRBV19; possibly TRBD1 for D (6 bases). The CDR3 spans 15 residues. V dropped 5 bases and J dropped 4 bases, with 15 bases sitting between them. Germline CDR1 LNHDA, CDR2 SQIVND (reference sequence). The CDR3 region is CASSGGDSPYNEQFF. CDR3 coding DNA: TGTGCCAGTAGTGGGGGCGATTCCCCTTACAATGAGCAGTTCTTC.

CDR3 loop: CASSQDGGGTYYGYTF. The CDR3 DNA follows: TGCGCCAGCAGCCAAGATGGAGGTGGGACCTACTATGGCTACACCTTC. The chain is built from TRBV4-3 and TRBJ1-2; possible D gene TRBD1, 5 bases. This CDR3 has 16 amino acids. The V gene's germline CDR1 is LGHNA and CDR2 YSLEER. Trimming took 0 bases from V and 3 from J, leaving 14 bases between them.

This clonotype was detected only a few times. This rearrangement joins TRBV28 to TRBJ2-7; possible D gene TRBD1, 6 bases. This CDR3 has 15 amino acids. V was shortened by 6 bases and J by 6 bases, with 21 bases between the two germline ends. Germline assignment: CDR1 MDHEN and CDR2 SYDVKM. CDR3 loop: CASRARTGTGLEQYF. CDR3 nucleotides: TGTGCCAGCAGGGCCCGCACAGGGACCGGCCTCGAGCAGTACTTC. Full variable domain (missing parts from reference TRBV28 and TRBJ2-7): DVKVTQSSRYLVKRTGEKVFLECVQDMDHENMFWYRQDPGLGLRLIYFSYDVKMKEKGDIPEGYSVSREKKERFSLILESASTNQTSMYLCASRARTGTGLEQYFGPGTRLTVT.

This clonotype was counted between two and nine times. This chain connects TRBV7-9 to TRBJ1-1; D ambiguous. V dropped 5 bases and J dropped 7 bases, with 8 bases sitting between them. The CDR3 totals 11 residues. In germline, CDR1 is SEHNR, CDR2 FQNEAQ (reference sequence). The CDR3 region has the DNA TGTGCCAGCAGCCCACAGTATGAAGCTTTCTTT. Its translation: CASSPQYEAFF.

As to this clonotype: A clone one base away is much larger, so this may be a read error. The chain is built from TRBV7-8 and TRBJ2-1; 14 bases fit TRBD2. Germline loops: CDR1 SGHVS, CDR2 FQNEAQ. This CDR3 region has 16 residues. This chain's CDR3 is CASSPQRLAGGYRQCF. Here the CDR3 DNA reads TGTGCCAGCAGCCCCCAGCGACTAGCGGGAGGGTACAGGCAGTGCTTC.

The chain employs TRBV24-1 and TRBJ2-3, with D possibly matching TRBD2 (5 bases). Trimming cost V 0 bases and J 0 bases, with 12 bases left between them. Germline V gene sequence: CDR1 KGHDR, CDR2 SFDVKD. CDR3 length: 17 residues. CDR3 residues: CATSDLDEDYSTDTQYF. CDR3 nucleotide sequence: TGTGCCACCAGTGATTTGGATGAAGACTATAGCACAGATACGCAGTATTTT.

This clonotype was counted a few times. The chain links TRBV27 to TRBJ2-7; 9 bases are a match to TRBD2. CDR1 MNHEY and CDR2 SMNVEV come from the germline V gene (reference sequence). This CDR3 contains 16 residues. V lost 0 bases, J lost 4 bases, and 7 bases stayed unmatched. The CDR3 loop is CASSLSNWLAGYEQYF. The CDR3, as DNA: TGTGCCAGCAGTTTATCGAACTGGCTAGCGGGGTACGAGCAGTACTTC.